The 29 T cell receptor beta chains presented below share a single source sample, sequenced in a study of blood T cells in healthy people across ages. The authors ran a second PCR of 7 to 11 cycles using a sample-barcoded 5' primer and a J-beta primer mix. TCRdb fed the 5' RACE reads into MiXCR, producing one record per CDR3 protein. This table holds roughly 730,000 distinct CDR3 sequences, around three fifths found once. Sequenced: blood. Receptor source: a man aged 35 to 55 in good health.

This clonotype has only a few counts. This chain uses TRBV2 with TRBJ1-2; D is ambiguous. Per the germline V gene, CDR1 is SNHLY and CDR2 is FYNNEI. This CDR3 contains 13 residues. The germline V and J ends were trimmed by 4 bases and 8 bases, with 14 bases remaining between them. The CDR3 spells CASSGKAPWGYTF. For the CDR3, the DNA is TGTGCCAGCAGTGGGAAGGCGCCCTGGGGCTACACCTTC.

This clonotype was counted only a few times. The junction departs from germline at one end; a sequencing error may be responsible. The chain has TRBV3-1 and TRBJ2-5, with 9 bases fitting TRBD2. CDR3 length: 15 residues. Germline lookup yields CDR1 LGHDT and CDR2 YNNKEL (reference sequence). The CDR3 sequence: CASSQDLAGEETQYF. The CDR3 coding sequence is TGCGCCAGCAGCCAAGATTTAGCGGGAGAAGAGACCCAGTACTTC.

This clonotype has only a few counts. The rearrangement uses TRBV5-1 and TRBJ2-7; D is possibly TRBD2 (6 bases). CDR1 is SGHRS and CDR2 is YFSETQ in the germline V gene. CDR3 length equals 13 residues. The V end was cut by 5 bases, the J end by 2 bases, with 11 bases between. CDR3 residues: CASRERATYEQYF. CDR3 nucleotides: TGCGCCAGCAGGGAGCGGGCCACCTACGAGCAGTACTTC.

The V call is TRBV7-2, the J call TRBJ2-5; a possible D gene is TRBD1 (5 bases). The V gene lost 0 bases and the J gene lost 5 bases, with 10 bases spanning the gap. CDR3 size: 14 residues. Germline lookup yields CDR1 SGHTA and CDR2 FQGNSA. The CDR3 sequence: CASSLAAGLETQYF. CDR3 bases: TGTGCCAGCAGCTTAGCGGCAGGGCTGGAGACCCAGTACTTC.

This rearrangement joins TRBV10-3 to TRBJ2-7; 13 bases are a match to TRBD2. Germline loops: CDR1 ENHRY, CDR2 SYGVKD. The CDR3 loop spans 14 amino acids. With V trimmed by 6 bases and J by 5 bases, 4 bases remained unmatched. The CDR3 spells CAISSGTSGDEQYF. CDR3 in DNA: TGTGCCATCAGCTCCGGGACTAGCGGGGACGAGCAGTACTTC.

The chain uses TRBV4-3 and TRBJ2-5, with TRBD2 identical over 8 bases. The CDR3 consists of 14 residues. V lost 1 base and J lost 7; bases outside the gene matches: 5. The V gene's germline CDR1 is LGHNA and CDR2 YSLEER. The CDR3 loop reads CASSQGGLAGTQYF. DNA for the CDR3: TGCGCCAGCAGCCAAGGAGGCCTAGCGGGGACCCAGTACTTC.

The chain carries TRBV10-3 and TRBJ2-2; 11 positions agree with TRBD1. CDR1 is ENHRY, CDR2 SYGVKD, per germline. This CDR3 comprises 18 residues. V dropped 4 bases and J dropped 2; count of bases not matched to a gene: 9. The DNA of the CDR3 is TGTGCCATCAGTGGGGGGACAGGGGGAAAGAGTAACACCGGGGAGCTGTTTTTT. It translates to CAISGGTGGKSNTGELFF.

The chain uses TRBV28 and TRBJ2-2; 9 bases agree with TRBD2. The CDR3 sequence is 16 residues long. In germline, CDR1 is MDHEN, CDR2 SYDVKM. V shed 2 bases and J 8 bases; nucleotides not matched to a gene: 9. The CDR3: CASSLEGLAFRGELFF. CDR3 bases: TGTGCCAGCAGTTTAGAGGGACTAGCATTTAGAGGGGAGCTGTTTTTT.

The gene calls are TRBV7-8 and TRBJ2-1; 10 bases are a match to TRBD1. The V gene end was trimmed by 5 bases and the J gene end by 0 bases; junction bases not matched to a gene: 4. Germline lookup yields CDR1 SGHVS and CDR2 FQNEAQ. The CDR3 loop spans 16 amino acids. In nucleotides, the CDR3 is TGTGCCAGCAGCCTAAGACAGGGGGCCTCCTACAATGAGCAGTTCTTC. Translating it yields CASSLRQGASYNEQFF.

This clonotype was found a few times. The V call is TRBV6-1, the J call TRBJ1-5; D is unresolved. V was trimmed by 7 bases and J by 4 bases, leaving 14 bases between them. This CDR3 is built from 14 residues. Looked up from germline, CDR1 is MNHNS and CDR2 is SASEGT. This CDR3 reads CASTPEGGNQPQHF. The CDR3 bases are TGTGCCAGCACCCCTGAGGGAGGGAATCAGCCCCAGCATTTT.

This rearrangement joins TRBV7-2 to TRBJ2-7; 8 nucleotides line up with TRBD2. CDR3 length: 15 residues. Germline V gene lookup returns CDR1 SGHTA and CDR2 FQGNSA. Trimming cost V 5 bases and J 5 bases; bases outside gene matches: 11. The CDR3 nucleotides are TGTGCCAGCAGCCCCCTCGGGAGGGGGTTAAACGAGCAGTACTTC. Amino acid sequence: CASSPLGRGLNEQYF.

This clonotype was picked up one time. The chain joins TRBV27 to TRBJ2-7; the D gene is possibly TRBD2 (5 bases). The germline V and J ends were trimmed by 10 bases and 5 bases, with 15 bases remaining between them. The CDR3 sequence is 12 residues long. CDR1 is MNHEY and CDR2 is SMNVEV in the germline V gene (reference sequence). The CDR3 DNA reads as TGTGCCACCCCATCGGGGTCCGACGAGCAGTACTTC. This gives the protein CATPSGSDEQYF.

The chain couples TRBV12-3 or TRBV12-4 to TRBJ1-2, with unresolved D. V gave up 7 bases and J gave up 6 bases, with 12 bases separating them. The length of the CDR3 is 12 residues. As DNA, the CDR3 is TGTGCCAGCACCCTATCGGAGGATGGCTACACCTTC. It specifies CASTLSEDGYTF.

This clonotype appeared a few times. The chain joins TRBV11-2 to TRBJ2-5, with 7 bases fitting TRBD1. Germline loops: CDR1 SGHAT, CDR2 FQNNGV. This CDR3 is built from 13 residues. Trimming took 4 bases from V and 7 from J; bases not matched to a gene: 6. CDR3 nucleotides: TGTGCCAGCAGCTCCGACAGGGTAGCGACCCAGTACTTC. This encodes CASSSDRVATQYF.

The chain has TRBV5-1 and TRBJ2-3; D may be TRBD2 (6 bases). Trimming stripped 3 bases from V and 0 bases from J, with 11 bases between. The CDR3 covers 15 residues. CDR1 and CDR2 (germline): SGHRS, YFSETQ. The CDR3 sequence: CASSSGRGSTDTQYF. For the CDR3, the DNA is TGCGCCAGCAGCTCAGGACGGGGGAGCACAGATACGCAGTATTTT.

The sample holds a few counts of this clonotype. The chain combines TRBV29-1 with TRBJ2-7; 7 nucleotides agree with TRBD2. The V gene's germline CDR1 is SQVTM and CDR2 ANQGSEA. The trim removed 5 bases at V and 0 bases at J, leaving 22 bases unmatched. The CDR3 consists of 19 residues. The CDR3 DNA reads TGCAGCGTTCGGATAGCGGGCGTTAAGACAACGGTGCCCTCCTACGAGCAGTACTTC. It is translated as CSVRIAGVKTTVPSYEQYF.

This CDR3 is CASSFDREVFF. DNA for the CDR3: TGTGCCAGCAGCTTTGACAGGGAAGTGTTCTTC. This sequence joins TRBV7-2 and TRBJ2-1, with TRBD1 matching 7 bases. The CDR3 is 11 amino acids. Germline loops: CDR1 SGHTA, CDR2 FQGNSA. With V trimmed by 3 bases and J by 15 bases, 5 bases remained unmatched.

The chain couples TRBV12-3 or TRBV12-4 to TRBJ1-1; D gene uncertain. CDR3 length equals 13 residues. V gave up 5 bases and J gave up 6 bases, with 13 bases separating them. Here the CDR3 reads CASSIGRTAEAFF. The CDR3 DNA sequence: TGTGCCAGCAGTATCGGGCGGACCGCTGAAGCTTTCTTT.

This clonotype has a handful of counts. V gene TRBV9 combines with J gene TRBJ1-1, with unresolved D. Germline CDR1 and CDR2: SGDLS and YYNGEE. The CDR3 covers 15 residues. V lost 0 bases to trimming and J lost 11 bases, with 20 bases between them. CDR3 amino acids: CASSVAMVPVDGAFF. The CDR3 DNA reads TGTGCCAGCAGCGTAGCTATGGTGCCAGTGGATGGGGCTTTCTTT.

The V call is TRBV4-2, the J call TRBJ2-5; 8 nucleotides align to TRBD2. From germline, CDR1 is LGHNA and CDR2 YNFKEQ. This CDR3 is built from 16 residues. J lost 5 bases, V lost 4 bases, and 12 bases had no gene match. The CDR3 loop reads CASSPSSGGPGETQYF. The CDR3 DNA reads as TGTGCCAGCAGCCCATCCTCGGGGGGGCCAGGGGAGACCCAGTACTTC.

V is TRBV5-1 and J is TRBJ1-4, with D tentatively TRBD1 (5 bases). Trimming took off 5 bases at V and 8 bases at J, with 28 bases between the two ends. Germline V gives CDR1 SGHRS, CDR2 YFSETQ. The CDR3 totals 18 residues. The CDR3 DNA reads as TGCGCCAGCAGTTTCGGGGATACAGGTCGGGTTTTTACCGAAAAACTGTTTTTT. Amino acids: CASSFGDTGRVFTEKLFF.

The J gene is TRBJ1-2, the V gene TRBV6-1; TRBD1 is a possible D gene (6 bases). The V end was cut by 3 bases, the J end by 6 bases, with 23 bases between. This CDR3 region has 17 residues. Germline lookup yields CDR1 MNHNS and CDR2 SASEGT. In DNA, the CDR3 is TGTGCCAGCAGTGACCGGGGGGCTCCACTCAAAGGGGATGGCTACACCTTC. Its translation is CASSDRGAPLKGDGYTF.

The J gene is TRBJ2-1, the V gene TRBV27; the match to TRBD2 covers 7 bases. The CDR3 contains 17 residues. The germline CDR1 and CDR2 sequences are MNHEY and SMNVEV (reference sequence). V lost 4 bases, J lost 1 base, and 10 bases stayed unmatched. The CDR3 loop reads CASSSLGQGLSYNEQFF. CDR3 DNA sequence: TGTGCCAGCAGTTCCCTGGGGCAGGGACTATCCTACAATGAGCAGTTCTTC.

Worth noting for this clonotype: At one boundary the junction diverges from the germline segment, which might be a read error. The chain combines TRBV2 with TRBJ1-2, with 10 bases fitting TRBD1. CDR3 length: 14 amino acids. The germline CDR1 and CDR2 sequences are SNHLY and FYNNEI. The CDR3: CASSGQGANYGYTF. The CDR3 coding sequence is TGTGCCAGCAGTGGACAGGGGGCTAATTATGGCTACACCTTC.

The V gene is TRBV10-3, the J gene TRBJ1-2; TRBD1 matches 7 bases. The germline CDR1 and CDR2 sequences are ENHRY and SYGVKD. Losses at the gene ends were 4 bases for V and 7 bases for J; bases not matched to a gene: 12. The length of the CDR3 is 15 residues. The CDR3 here is CAISATGQSYGGYTF. The DNA for the CDR3 is TGTGCCATCAGTGCTACGGGACAGAGCTATGGTGGCTACACCTTC.

The chain is built from TRBV21-1 and TRBJ1-4; the table's D call, TRBD1, has no DNA check behind it. TRBV21-1 is termed a pseudogene. CDR3 length: 16 amino acids. The CDR3 protein is CASRLWWDRDNEKLFF. DNA of the CDR3: TGTGCCAGCAGATTGTGGTGGGACAGGGATAATGAAAAACTGTTTTTT.

The rearrangement uses TRBV20-1 and TRBJ1-6; D not certain. V was clipped by 5 bases and J by 10 bases, with 15 bases between them. The CDR3 has 13 residues. The germline V gene has CDR1 DFQATT and CDR2 SNEGSKA (reference sequence). The CDR3 nucleotides read TGCAGTGCTGAGAGCCGGGTTGCATCACCCCTCCACTTT. Translation gives CSAESRVASPLHF.

There are many counts of this clonotype. The chain links TRBV7-9 to TRBJ2-7; D is ambiguous. The V and J ends lost 1 base and 5 bases respectively, with 6 bases between them. Germline loops: CDR1 SEHNR, CDR2 FQNEAQ (reference sequence). The CDR3 sequence is 12 residues long. The DNA for the CDR3 is TGTGCCAGCAGCTTAGTTCTAAACGAGCAGTACTTC. Translation gives CASSLVLNEQYF.

The chain carries TRBV28 and TRBJ2-7; TRBD2 matches 7 bases. Germline V lookup: CDR1 MDHEN, CDR2 SYDVKM. The CDR3 contains 15 residues. V gave up 8 bases and J gave up 2 bases; unmatched junction bases: 12. CDR3 sequence: CASGHRTSRTYEQYF. Here the CDR3 DNA reads TGTGCCAGCGGACATCGGACTAGTAGAACCTACGAGCAGTACTTC.